The rows below give T cell receptor beta chains drawn from one sample of a study of cytomegalovirus exposure and HLA in healthy donors. Repertoires were generated with immunoSEQ multiplex PCR, while TCRdb's copy carries only in-frame clones and drops some. The data contain hundreds of thousands of clones, about 90% of them singletons. The sample consisted of PBMCs. The receptors were sampled from a woman aged 18-35 years in good health and CMV-seronegative. The CDR3 runs from the conserved cysteine through the conserved F or W. A D gene is named only where the DNA matches it firmly. Expanded clones are given a class, and other clones once, few, many or no size at all.

>TRBD1|.|TRBV9|TRBJ1-2
TGTGCCAGCAGTGGACAGGGGGCGCGGAAAGCTAACTATGGCTACACCTTC
CASSGQGARKANYGYTF
>.|.|TRBV27|TRBJ2-2
TGTGCCAGCAGTTTAACTTACACCGGGGAGCTGTTTTTT
CASSLTYTGELFF
>.|.|TRBV5-1|TRBJ2-7
TGCGCCAGCAGCTTGCCGGGGAGCACCTACGAGCAGTACTTC
CASSLPGSTYEQYF
>TRBD1|.|TRBV2|TRBJ1-5
TGTGCCAGCAGTGAAAACAGGGGGCAGCCCCAACATTTT
CASSENRGQPQHF
>.|few|TRBV6-5|TRBJ2-1
TGTGCCAGCAGGACGACACCCAATGAGCAGTTCTTC
CASRTTPNEQFF
>TRBD2|.|TRBV7-3|TRBJ2-1
TGTGCCAGCAGCTTGAGGCTAGCGGTGCCAGGTGAGCAGTTCTTC
CASSLRLAVPGEQFF
>TRBD2|few|TRBV27|TRBJ2-1
TGTGCCAGCAGTAGCGGGGGGACCTGGAATGAGCAGTTCTTC
CASSSGGTWNEQFF
>.|.|TRBV7-2|TRBJ2-5
TGTGCCAGCACCGGGGGAGGAGAGACCCAGTACTTC
CASTGGGETQYF
>TRBD1|.|TRBV19|TRBJ1-5
TGTGCCAGTAGTATCGTACAGGGGGCAGGACAGCCCCAGCATTTT
CASSIVQGAGQPQHF
>TRBD1|.|TRBV7-8|TRBJ1-2
TGTGCCAGCAGCTTAGCAACAGGGGGCGCCTATGGCTACACCTTC
CASSLATGGAYGYTF
>.|.|TRBV5-1|TRBJ1-6
TGCGCCAGCAGCTTGGCCAGTCCTGGACAGCCAAATTCACCCCTCCACTTT
CASSLASPGQPNSPLHF
>.|.|TRBV6-1|TRBJ1-1
TGTGCCAGCAGCAATAGAGTGACTGAAGCTTTCTTT
CASSNRVTEAFF
>.|few|TRBV5-4|TRBJ1-6
TGTGCCAGCAGCAATTCAGAGACAACTAGGGTTTCACCCCTCCACTTT
CASSNSETTRVSPLHF
>.|.|TRBV5-1|TRBJ1-2
TGCGCCAGCAGCTTGGAGTCAGGGGACGGCTACACCTTC
CASSLESGDGYTF
>.|.|TRBV4-1|TRBJ1-1
TGCGCCAGCAGCGTCCGGGTGAACACTGAAGCTTTCTTT
CASSVRVNTEAFF
>.|.|TRBV2|TRBJ1-1
TGTGCCAGCAGCGTCCAGGGGTCGAAGGACACTGAAGCTTTCTTT
CASSVQGSKDTEAFF
>TRBD1|.|TRBV5-4|TRBJ2-3
TGTGCCAGCAGCTCCGGAGGGGACAGGAGCACAGATACGCAGTATTTT
CASSSGGDRSTDTQYF
>.|.|TRBV27|TRBJ2-7
TGTGCCAGCAGTTTAGCGGGCAGGAGGTACTACGAGCAGTACTTC
CASSLAGRRYYEQYF
>TRBD1|.|TRBV7-9|TRBJ2-7
TGTGCCAGCAGCACCACAGGGGACCACGAGCAGTACTTC
CASSTTGDHEQYF
>TRBD1|.|TRBV18|TRBJ1-5
TGTGCCAGCTCCGGGGACAGGGTGGTCGGTCAGCCCCAGCATTTT
CASSGDRVVGQPQHF
>TRBD2|.|TRBV2|TRBJ2-1
TGTGCCAGCAGTGTCGGAGCGGGGGTATCCTACAATGAGCAGTTCTTC
CASSVGAGVSYNEQFF
>TRBD1|.|TRBV6-1|TRBJ2-7
TGTGCCAGCAGGCTCTCCCGGGACAGGGTGTTGGAGCAGTACTTC
CASRLSRDRVLEQYF
>TRBD2|.|TRBV7-9|TRBJ2-1
TGTGCCAGCAGCTTAGGACTAGCGAATGAGCAGTTCTTC
CASSLGLANEQFF